The rows below give T cell receptor beta chains drawn from one sample of a study of early T cells in non-severe SARS-CoV-2 infection. TCRdb analysed the 5' RACE reads with MiXCR anew, one entry per CDR3 protein. Of approximately 70,000 distinct CDR3 sequences in the sample, 4.5% to 6% were seen once. The input for sequencing was whole blood, taken at baseline. The receptors derive from an adult who was a healthcare worker with PCR-confirmed SARS-CoV-2 infection or an uninfected control (not recorded which). Both conserved end residues are part of each CDR3. The order of the fields is J gene, V gene, CDR3 length, D gene, clone size, CDR3 protein, CDR3 DNA. A D gene is named only where the DNA matches it firmly. Clone sizes are given selectively: once, few, many, or a class where the clone is expanded.

J: TRBJ1-2
V: TRBV5-6
length: 15
D: -
size: many
CDR3: CASSLAGGFPIGYTF
DNA: TGTGCCAGCAGCTTGGCGGGGGGCTTCCCTATCGGCTACACCTTC

J: TRBJ2-5
V: TRBV6-2/TRBV6-3
length: 14
D: -
size: few
CDR3: CASSYVTDQETQYF
DNA: TGTGCCAGCAGTTACGTTACAGATCAAGAGACCCAGTACTTC

J: TRBJ2-1
V: TRBV6-5
length: 12
D: -
size: many
CDR3: CASRTLGAEQFF
DNA: TGTGCCAGCAGGACACTGGGGGCCGAGCAGTTCTTC

J: TRBJ2-5
V: TRBV4-1
length: 16
D: -
size: -
CDR3: CASSHPLTSGEETQYF
DNA: TGTGCCAGCAGCCATCCCCTAACTAGTGGGGAAGAGACCCAGTACTTC

J: TRBJ2-3
V: TRBV7-3
length: 13
D: -
size: many
CDR3: CASSLTGTDTQYF
DNA: TGTGCCAGCAGCTTAACAGGCACAGATACGCAGTATTTT

J: TRBJ1-4
V: TRBV5-1
length: 14
D: -
size: many
CDR3: CASSQDGGDEKLFF
DNA: TGCGCCAGCAGCCAGGATGGTGGCGATGAAAAACTGTTTTTT

J: TRBJ2-4
V: TRBV27
length: 16
D: -
size: many
CDR3: CASSSDRLIAKNIQYF
DNA: TGTGCCAGCAGTTCCGACAGGTTAATAGCCAAAAACATTCAGTACTTC

J: TRBJ2-5
V: TRBV14
length: 15
D: -
size: many
CDR3: CASSQELGLAETQYF
DNA: TGTGCCAGCAGCCAAGAACTGGGGCTAGCAGAGACCCAGTACTTC

J: TRBJ1-1
V: TRBV11-2
length: 16
D: -
size: many
CDR3: CASSLDHRQGNTEAFF
DNA: TGTGCCAGCAGCTTAGATCATCGGCAGGGGAACACTGAAGCTTTCTTT

J: TRBJ2-7
V: TRBV29-1
length: 13
D: TRBD2
size: many
CDR3: CSVRTSGSYEQYF
DNA: TGCAGCGTTAGGACTAGCGGTTCCTACGAGCAGTACTTC

J: TRBJ2-1
V: TRBV11-2
length: 18
D: TRBD2
size: many
CDR3: CASSLGTSGTYYYNEQFF
DNA: TGTGCCAGCAGCTTAGGGACTAGCGGGACCTACTACTACAATGAGCAGTTCTTC

J: TRBJ1-1
V: TRBV20-1
length: 13
D: -
size: many
CDR3: CSVESPVDTEAFF
DNA: TGCAGTGTTGAAAGCCCTGTGGACACTGAAGCTTTCTTT

J: TRBJ2-7
V: TRBV20-1
length: 15
D: -
size: many
CDR3: CSARNTGTPTYEQYF
DNA: TGCAGTGCTAGAAACACCGGGACCCCCACCTACGAGCAGTACTTC

J: TRBJ1-1
V: TRBV24-1
length: 17
D: -
size: many
CDR3: CAILLSGLLERNTEAFF
DNA: TGTGCCATCCTTCTCTCGGGACTCCTAGAAAGGAACACTGAAGCTTTCTTT

J: TRBJ2-2
V: TRBV7-6
length: 17
D: TRBD1
size: many
CDR3: CASSQTSTGGLTGELFF
DNA: TGTGCCAGCAGCCAAACTTCGACAGGGGGCTTGACCGGGGAGCTGTTTTTT

J: TRBJ1-1
V: TRBV25-1
length: 13
D: -
size: many
CDR3: CASSGSGRTEAFF
DNA: TGTGCCAGCAGTGGATCAGGGAGGACTGAAGCTTTCTTT

J: TRBJ2-6
V: TRBV15
length: 14
D: -
size: -
CDR3: CATSRNTGANVLTF
DNA: TGTGCCACCAGCAGAAATACTGGGGCCAACGTCCTGACTTTC

J: TRBJ2-3
V: TRBV24-1
length: 16
D: TRBD1
size: -
CDR3: CATSDLGRGSTDTQYF
DNA: TGTGCCACCAGTGATTTGGGCAGGGGGAGCACAGATACGCAGTATTTT

J: TRBJ2-3
V: TRBV7-6
length: 15
D: -
size: many
CDR3: CASTPSRVYTDTQYF
DNA: TGTGCCAGCACCCCTAGTCGCGTTTACACAGATACGCAGTATTTT

J: TRBJ2-3
V: TRBV7-9
length: 12
D: -
size: many
CDR3: CASSPLADTQYF
DNA: TGTGCCAGCAGCCCCCTAGCAGATACGCAGTATTTT